This T cell receptor beta chain appears in the sequencing data of a study of early T cells in non-severe SARS-CoV-2 infection. Study at large: Unsorted whole-blood RNA was sequenced in bulk, leaving chains unpaired.

Study results and caveats: Comparison of clonotypes with VDJdb favored anti-spike CD8 responses while missing private and CD4 specificities.

Individually, cDNA molecules had unique molecular identifiers attached to them. Each CDR3 protein is one row after TCRdb ran MiXCR on the 5' RACE reads. The sample shows tens of thousands of distinct CDR3 sequences, roughly 18% of them seen only once. As to this clonotype: Its antigen is not identified.

Sequenced here: whole blood, sampled at baseline. This sequence originates from an adult who was a healthcare worker with PCR-confirmed SARS-CoV-2 infection or an uninfected control (not recorded which).

The CDR3 reads CASSGQGNSNQPQHF. CDR3 DNA sequence: TGTGCCAGCAGTGGGCAGGGGAATAGCAATCAGCCCCAGCATTTT. This chain uses TRBV6-1 with TRBJ1-5; a weak D match, TRBD1 (6 bases). The V gene's germline CDR1 is MNHNS and CDR2 SASEGT. The V gene lost 4 bases and the J gene lost 0 bases, with 10 bases spanning the gap. The CDR3 extends over 15 amino acids.